This T cell receptor beta chain was sequenced for a study of T cell responses to AZD1222 COVID-19 vaccine. About the study: Recipients boosted at about 4 weeks or about 12 weeks are pooled.

Turning to this clone: As yet, its antigen is unknown.

Per the germline V gene, CDR1 is SGHTA and CDR2 is FQGNSA. The V and J ends lost 2 bases and 7 bases respectively, with 6 bases between them. The CDR3 extends over 13 amino acids. Repertoires were generated with immunoSEQ multiplex PCR, while TCRdb's copy carries only in-frame clones and drops some. The table has about 92,000 clones, about nine tenths seen once. Study observations and caveats: Donors skewed white British and female; clonal diversity was possibly underestimated.

This specimen consisted of peripheral blood, obtained on day 0 of AZD1222 vaccination. The receptor was derived from an adult in good health. The chain has TRBV7-2 and TRBJ1-6; unclear D gene. The CDR3 protein is CASSLWENSPLHF. CDR3 bases: TGTGCCAGCAGCTTATGGGAAAATTCACCCCTCCACTTT.